In this sample, the clone carrying this T cell receptor beta chain turned up many times. Its target is not known. These data originate in a study of beta chain features in type 1 diabetes. Study observations and caveats: Individuals with type 1 diabetes displayed fewer insertions and more deletions at VDJ junctions. Any HLA effect on TCRB rearrangement was left unresolved by small sub-analyses.

CDR3 length equals 13 residues. Germline V lookup: CDR1 GTSNPN, CDR2 SVGIG (reference sequence). The J segment lost 6 bases and the V segment lost 0 bases, leaving 3 bases of the junction unmatched. Expressed TCRB transcripts were sequenced, since all the RNA that had been isolated was reverse transcribed. Assay: immunoSEQ multiplex PCR; the TCRdb copy retains only in-frame clones and omits some. The sample shows some 150,000 clones, under 11% of them seen only once. Sequencing used naive CD4+ T cells from blood. This chain joins TRBV30 and TRBJ1-2; 8 bases fit TRBD1. The receptor comes from a man aged 18 to 30 in good health. For the CDR3, the DNA is TGTGCCTGGAGTGTAGGACAGGGACATGGCTACACCTTC. Amino acid sequence: CAWSVGQGHGYTF.